This TCR beta chain was recovered during a study of shared clonotypes between healthy human individuals. The study's findings and limits: Clonotype sharing levels among donors were expected to vary with sequencing depth. Researchers sampled blood only, noting tissue repertoires likely differ.

Notes on this clone: No antigen is known for it.

Here immunoSEQ multiplex PCR was the method, and the copy in TCRdb shows in-frame clones only, minus some. The profile covers approximately 500,000 clones, with over 70% appearing a single time and about an eighth taken by the ten largest. Sequencing used PBMCs. This clonotype was obtained from a middle-aged woman in good health. Some clones in this sample may be carry-over from other donors' samples.

The CDR3 reads CASSSSRTGGAYEQYF. DNA for the CDR3: TGTGCCAGCAGCTCATCTCGCACAGGGGGCGCTTACGAGCAGTACTTC. The gene calls are TRBV7-2 and TRBJ2-7, with 9 bases lining up with TRBD1. CDR1 and CDR2 (germline): SGHTA, FQGNSA. The CDR3 spans 16 residues. Trimming at V came to 4 bases and at J to 4 bases, leaving 11 bases not matched to a gene. The full variable domain, its missing parts supplied by reference TRBV7-2 and TRBJ2-7, is GAGVSQSPSNKVTEKGKDVELRCDPISGHTALYWYRQSLGQGLEFLIYFQGNSAPDKSGLPSDRFSAERTGGSVSTLTIQRTQQEDSAVYLCASSSSRTGGAYEQYFGPGTRLTVT.